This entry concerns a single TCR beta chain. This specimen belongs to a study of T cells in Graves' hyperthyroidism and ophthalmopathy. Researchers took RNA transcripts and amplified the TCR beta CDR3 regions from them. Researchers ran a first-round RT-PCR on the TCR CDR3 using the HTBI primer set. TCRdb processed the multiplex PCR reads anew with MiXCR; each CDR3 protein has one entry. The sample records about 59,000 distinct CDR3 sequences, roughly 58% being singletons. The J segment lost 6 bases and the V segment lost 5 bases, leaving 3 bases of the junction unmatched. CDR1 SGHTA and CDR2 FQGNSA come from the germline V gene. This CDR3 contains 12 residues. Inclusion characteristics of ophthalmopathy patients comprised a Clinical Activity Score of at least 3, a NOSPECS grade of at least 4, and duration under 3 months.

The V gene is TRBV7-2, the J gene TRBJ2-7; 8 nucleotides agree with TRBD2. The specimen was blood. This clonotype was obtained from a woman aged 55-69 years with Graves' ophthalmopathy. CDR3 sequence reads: CASSIGTSEQYF. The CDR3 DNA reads TGTGCCAGCAGCATCGGGACTAGCGAGCAGTACTTC.